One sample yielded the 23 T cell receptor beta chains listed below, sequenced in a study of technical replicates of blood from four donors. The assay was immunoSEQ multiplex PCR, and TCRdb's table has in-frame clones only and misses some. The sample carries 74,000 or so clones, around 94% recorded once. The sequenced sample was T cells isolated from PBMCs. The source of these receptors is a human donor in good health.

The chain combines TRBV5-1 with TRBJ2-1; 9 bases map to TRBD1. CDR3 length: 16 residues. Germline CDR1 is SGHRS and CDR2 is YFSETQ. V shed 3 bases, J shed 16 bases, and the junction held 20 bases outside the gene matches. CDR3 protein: CASSSDGQGPLNDQFF. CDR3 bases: TGCGCCAGCAGCTCAGATGGACAGGGGCCACTTAATGATCAATTCTTC.

CDR3 in DNA: TGTGCCAGCAGGCCAGCGGCTAGCACAGATACGCAGTATTTT. Residues: CASRPAASTDTQYF. The chain combines TRBV6-5 with TRBJ2-3, with a tentative D call TRBD2 (5 bases). The V gene lost 6 bases and the J gene lost 0 bases, with 10 bases spanning the gap. The germline V gene encodes CDR1 MNHEY and CDR2 SVGAGI. The CDR3 is made up of 14 amino acids.

The DNA for the CDR3 is TGCGCCAGCAGCTTGGCGCGGCAACCTAGCACAGATACGCAGTATTTT. This encodes CASSLARQPSTDTQYF. J is TRBJ2-3 and V is TRBV5-1; D remains unclear. V shed 0 bases and J shed 0 bases, with 11 bases lying between them. The CDR3 contains 16 residues. The germline CDR1 and CDR2 sequences are SGHRS and YFSETQ.

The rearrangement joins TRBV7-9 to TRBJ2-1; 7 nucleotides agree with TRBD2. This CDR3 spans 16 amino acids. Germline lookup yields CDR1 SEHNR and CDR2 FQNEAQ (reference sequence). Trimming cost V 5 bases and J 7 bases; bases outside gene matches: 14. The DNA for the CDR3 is TGTGCCAGCAGCCCATATCGGGGAGGGCCTGGGAATGAGCAGTTCTTC. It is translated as CASSPYRGGPGNEQFF.

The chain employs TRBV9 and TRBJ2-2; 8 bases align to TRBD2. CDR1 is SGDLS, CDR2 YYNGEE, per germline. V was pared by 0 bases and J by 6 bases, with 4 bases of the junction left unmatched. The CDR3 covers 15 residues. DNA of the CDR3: TGTGCCAGCAGCGTAGCGGGAGGGCGGCCCGGGGAGCTGTTTTTT. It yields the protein CASSVAGGRPGELFF.

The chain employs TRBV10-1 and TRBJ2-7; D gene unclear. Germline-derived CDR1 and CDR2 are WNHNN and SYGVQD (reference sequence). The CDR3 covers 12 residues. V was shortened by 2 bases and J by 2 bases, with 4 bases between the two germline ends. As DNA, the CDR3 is TGCGCCAGCAGTGAGAATACCTACGAGCAGTACTTC. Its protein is CASSENTYEQYF.

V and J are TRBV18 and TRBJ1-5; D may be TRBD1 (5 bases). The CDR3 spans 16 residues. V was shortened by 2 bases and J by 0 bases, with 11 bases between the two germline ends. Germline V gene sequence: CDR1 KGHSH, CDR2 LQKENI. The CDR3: CASSPSQGISNQPQHF. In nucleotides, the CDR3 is TGTGCCAGCTCACCATCGCAGGGAATTAGCAATCAGCCCCAGCATTTT.

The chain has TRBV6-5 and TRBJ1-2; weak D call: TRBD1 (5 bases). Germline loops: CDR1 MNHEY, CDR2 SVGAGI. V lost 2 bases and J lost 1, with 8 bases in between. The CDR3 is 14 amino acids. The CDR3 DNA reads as TGTGCCAGCAGTTACGCGGGGGGTAACTATGGCTACACCTTC. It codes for CASSYAGGNYGYTF.

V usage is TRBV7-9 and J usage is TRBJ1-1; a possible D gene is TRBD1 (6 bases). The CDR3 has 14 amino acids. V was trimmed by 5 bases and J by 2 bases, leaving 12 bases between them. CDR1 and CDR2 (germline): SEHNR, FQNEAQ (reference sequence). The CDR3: CASSLGQPNTEAFF. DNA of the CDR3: TGTGCCAGCAGCCTTGGACAGCCTAACACTGAAGCTTTCTTT. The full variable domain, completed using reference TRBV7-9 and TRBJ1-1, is DTGVSQNPRHKITKRGQNVTFRCDPISEHNRLYWYRQTLGQGPEFLTYFQNEAQLEKSRLLSDRFSAERPKGSFSTLEIQRTEQGDSAMYLCASSLGQPNTEAFFGQGTRLTVV.

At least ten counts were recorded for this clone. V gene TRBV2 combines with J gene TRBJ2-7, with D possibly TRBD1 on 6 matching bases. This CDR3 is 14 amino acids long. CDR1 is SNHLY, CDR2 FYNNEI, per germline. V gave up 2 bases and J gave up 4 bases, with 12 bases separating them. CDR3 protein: CASSESTGKYEQYF. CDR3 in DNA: TGTGCCAGCAGTGAAAGTACAGGGAAGTACGAGCAGTACTTC.

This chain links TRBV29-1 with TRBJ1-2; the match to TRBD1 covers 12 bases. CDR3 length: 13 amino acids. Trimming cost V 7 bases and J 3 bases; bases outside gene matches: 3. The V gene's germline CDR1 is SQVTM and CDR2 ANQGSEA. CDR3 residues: CSGGQGADYGYTF. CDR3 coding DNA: TGCAGCGGGGGACAGGGGGCAGACTATGGCTACACCTTC.

The CDR3 DNA is TGTGCCATCAGTCACCTGGGGGGGGAAAATGGCTACACCTTC. Protein: CAISHLGGENGYTF. This chain joins TRBV10-3 and TRBJ1-2; TRBD1 might be the D (5 bases). Deletions cut 5 bases from V and 6 bases from J, with 16 bases between. Germline CDR1 and CDR2: ENHRY and SYGVKD. The CDR3 has 14 amino acids.

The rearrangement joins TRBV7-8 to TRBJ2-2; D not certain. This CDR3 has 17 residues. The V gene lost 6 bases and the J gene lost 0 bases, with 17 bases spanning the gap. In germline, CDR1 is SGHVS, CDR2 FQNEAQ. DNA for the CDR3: TGTGCCAGCAGGCCGCTAGGCGGCCTCGCGAACACCGGGGAGCTGTTTTTT. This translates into CASRPLGGLANTGELFF.

CDR3 bases: TGTGCCAGCGATATAGCGGATACGCAGTATTTT. As protein: CASDIADTQYF. The chain combines TRBV21-1 with TRBJ2-3; the table assigns TRBD2, which was not confirmed against the DNA. TRBV21-1 corresponds to a pseudogene. The CDR3 extends over 11 amino acids.

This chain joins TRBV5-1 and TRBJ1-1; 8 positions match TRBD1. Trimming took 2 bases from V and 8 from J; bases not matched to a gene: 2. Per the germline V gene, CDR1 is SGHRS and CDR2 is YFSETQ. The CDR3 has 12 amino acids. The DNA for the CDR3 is TGCGCCAGCAGCTTCCGACAGGGGGAAGCTTTCTTT. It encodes CASSFRQGEAFF.

The CDR3 reads CASSPLGLAGEETQYF. The CDR3 DNA is TGTGCCAGCAGCCCCCTGGGACTAGCGGGAGAAGAGACCCAGTACTTC. The J gene is TRBJ2-5, the V gene TRBV13; TRBD2 agrees at 14 bases. V trimming: 5 bases; J trimming: 3 bases; junction bases outside the gene matches: 5. Germline V gene lookup returns CDR1 PRHDT and CDR2 FYEKMQ (reference sequence). This CDR3 is built from 16 residues.

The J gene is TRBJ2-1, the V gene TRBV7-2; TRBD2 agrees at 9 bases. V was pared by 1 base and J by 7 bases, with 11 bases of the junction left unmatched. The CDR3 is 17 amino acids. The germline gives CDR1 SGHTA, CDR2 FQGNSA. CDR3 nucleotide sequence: TGTGCCAGCAGCTTAGGACCTGCGGGAGGGCTTGGGAATGAGCAGTTCTTC. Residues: CASSLGPAGGLGNEQFF.

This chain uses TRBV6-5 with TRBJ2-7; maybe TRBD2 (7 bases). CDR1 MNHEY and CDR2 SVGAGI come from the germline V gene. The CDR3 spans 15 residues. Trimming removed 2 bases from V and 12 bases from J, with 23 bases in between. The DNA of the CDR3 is TGTGCCAGCAGTTACAGTTTTGAGGGGGGGCCGATGAGGTACTTC. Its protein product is CASSYSFEGGPMRYF.

The CDR3 region is CASSPEGLAGDTQYF. CDR3 nucleotide sequence: TGTGCCAGTAGCCCGGAGGGCCTAGCGGGAGATACGCAGTATTTT. This sequence joins TRBV19 and TRBJ2-3, with TRBD2 identical over 8 bases. The V gene's germline CDR1 is LNHDA and CDR2 SQIVND (reference sequence). The length of the CDR3 is 15 residues. J was trimmed by 5 bases and V by 6 bases; bases with no gene match: 10.

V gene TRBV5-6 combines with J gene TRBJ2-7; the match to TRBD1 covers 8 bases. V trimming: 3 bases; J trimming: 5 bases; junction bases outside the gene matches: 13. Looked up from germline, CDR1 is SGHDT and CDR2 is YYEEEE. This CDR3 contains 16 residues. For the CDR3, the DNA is TGTGCCAGCAGCTATCGAAGGACAGGGATTATCCACGAGCAGTACTTC. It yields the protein CASSYRRTGIIHEQYF.

CDR3 DNA sequence: TGTGCCAGCAGCGTAATAGCGGGTATACATGAGCAGTTCTTC. Translating it yields CASSVIAGIHEQFF. V and J are TRBV9 and TRBJ2-1; 7 bases map to TRBD2. Looked up from germline, CDR1 is SGDLS and CDR2 is YYNGEE. J gave up 8 bases and V 1 base, and 6 bases lay outside the gene matches. The length of the CDR3 is 14 residues.

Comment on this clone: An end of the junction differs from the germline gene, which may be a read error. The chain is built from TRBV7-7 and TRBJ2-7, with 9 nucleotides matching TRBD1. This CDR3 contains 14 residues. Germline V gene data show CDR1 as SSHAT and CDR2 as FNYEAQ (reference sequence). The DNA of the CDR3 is TGTGCTAGCAGCTTAGGGACAGGGACCTACGAGCAGTACTTC. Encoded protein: CASSLGTGTYEQYF.

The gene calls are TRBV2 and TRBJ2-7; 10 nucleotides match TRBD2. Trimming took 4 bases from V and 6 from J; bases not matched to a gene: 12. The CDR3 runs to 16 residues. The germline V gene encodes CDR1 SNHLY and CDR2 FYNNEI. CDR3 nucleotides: TGTGCCAGCAGTGGAGGCGGAGCGGGAGGGCCATTCGAGCAGTACTTC. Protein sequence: CASSGGGAGGPFEQYF.